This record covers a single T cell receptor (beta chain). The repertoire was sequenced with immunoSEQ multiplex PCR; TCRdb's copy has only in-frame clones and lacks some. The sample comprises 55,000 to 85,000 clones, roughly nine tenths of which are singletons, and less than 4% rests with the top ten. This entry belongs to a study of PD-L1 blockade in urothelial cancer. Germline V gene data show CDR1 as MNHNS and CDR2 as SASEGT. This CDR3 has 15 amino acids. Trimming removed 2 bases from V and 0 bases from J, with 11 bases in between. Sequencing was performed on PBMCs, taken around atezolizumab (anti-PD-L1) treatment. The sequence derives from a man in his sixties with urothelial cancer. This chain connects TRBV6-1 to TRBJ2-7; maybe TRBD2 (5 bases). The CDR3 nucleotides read TGTGCCAGCAGTGAATCCCCGGAGGACTCCTACGAGCAGTACTTC. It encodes CASSESPEDSYEQYF.